The next 16 T cell receptor beta chains were all read from a single sample in a study of siplizumab effects on memory and regulatory T cells. Assay: immunoSEQ multiplex PCR; the TCRdb copy retains only in-frame clones and omits some. The sample records over 85,000 clones, around 90% being singletons. The specimen was CD4+ T cells sorted from blood. The receptor set was obtained from a human donor in good health.

CDR3 nucleotides: TGTGCCAGCAGCTTCGGGGGGCGCCCAGATACGCAGTATTTT. Its protein is CASSFGGRPDTQYF. V and J are TRBV11-1 and TRBJ2-3, with D possibly being TRBD2 (7 bases). This CDR3 region has 14 residues. Per germline, CDR1 SGHAT and CDR2 FQDESV (reference sequence). V lost 3 bases and J 4 bases, leaving 11 bases between the germline ends.

The CDR3 coding sequence is TGTGCCAGCAGTGAAGGAGACTATGGCTACACCTTC. Translating gives CASSEGDYGYTF. This chain links TRBV2 with TRBJ1-2; D is undetermined. There are 12 residues in the CDR3. Trimming left V 1 base short and J 3 bases short, with 3 bases between. Germline CDR1 reads SNHLY; CDR2 reads FYNNEI.

The V and J genes are TRBV5-1 and TRBJ2-2, with D unresolved. V was pared by 0 bases and J by 7 bases, with 7 bases between. This CDR3 has 13 amino acids. Germline V CDR1 and CDR2: SGHRS, YFSETQ. The CDR3 DNA is TGCGCCAGCAGCTTGGTGGGTAGCGGGGAGCTGTTTTTT. It specifies CASSLVGSGELFF. Using reference TRBV5-1 and TRBJ2-2 for the parts outside the CDR3, the full variable domain is KAGVTQTPRYLIKTRGQQVTLSCSPISGHRSVSWYQQTPGQGLQFLFEYFSETQRNKGNFPGRFSGRQFSNSRSEMNVSTLELGDSALYLCASSLVGSGELFFGEGSRLTVL.

This chain uses TRBV28 with TRBJ2-7; unclear D gene. Trimming left V 2 bases short and J 6 bases short, with 5 bases between. The CDR3 extends over 11 amino acids. The V gene's germline CDR1 is MDHEN and CDR2 SYDVKM. CDR3 in DNA: TGTGCCAGCAGTTTAAATTCCGAGCAGTACTTC. It encodes CASSLNSEQYF.

This clone showed up just a few times. The chain employs TRBV5-6 and TRBJ1-5, with D possibly matching TRBD1 (5 bases). CDR3 size: 16 residues. Per the germline V gene, CDR1 is SGHDT and CDR2 is YYEEEE. Trimming pared 3 bases from V and 0 bases from J, leaving 13 bases between. CDR3 bases: TGTGCCAGCAGCTCCTTTGCAGGGCATAGCAATCAGCCCCAGCATTTT. Residues: CASSSFAGHSNQPQHF.

The V call is TRBV7-3, the J call TRBJ2-2; D ambiguous. V was clipped by 0 bases and J by 6 bases, with 5 bases between them. Germline lookup yields CDR1 SGHTA and CDR2 FQGTGA. This CDR3 is built from 13 residues. The CDR3, as DNA: TGTGCCAGCAGCTTAACAGGGCCCGGGGAGCTGTTTTTT. This encodes CASSLTGPGELFF. The full variable domain, completed using reference TRBV7-3 and TRBJ2-2, is GAGVSQTPSNKVTEKGKYVELRCDPISGHTALYWYRQSLGQGPEFLIYFQGTGAADDSGLPNDRFFAVRPEGSVSTLKIQRTERGDSAVYLCASSLTGPGELFFGEGSRLTVL.

This chain links TRBV27 with TRBJ2-5; TRBD2 agrees at 12 bases. J gave up 4 bases and V 2 bases, and 26 bases lay outside the gene matches. This CDR3 region has 23 residues. Per the germline V gene, CDR1 is MNHEY and CDR2 is SMNVEV (reference sequence). In DNA, the CDR3 is TGTGCCAGCAGTTTAGAGGGAAAGAAGACAGGGAGAATCGGACTAGCGGGAACAGAGACCCAGTACTTC. Encoded protein: CASSLEGKKTGRIGLAGTETQYF.

This chain connects TRBV19 to TRBJ1-5; the D is unclear. This CDR3 is 12 amino acids long. Per the germline V gene, CDR1 is LNHDA and CDR2 is SQIVND (reference sequence). Trimming removed 7 bases from V and 5 bases from J, with 9 bases in between. CDR3 sequence (DNA): TGTGCCAGTAATCAACTGGATCAGCCCCAGCATTTT. It codes for CASNQLDQPQHF.

The rearrangement links TRBV15 to TRBJ1-2, with a possible D match to TRBD1 (5 bases). The V gene lost 5 bases and the J gene lost 3 bases, with 13 bases spanning the gap. CDR3 length: 14 residues. CDR1 is LNHNV, CDR2 YYDKDF, per germline (reference sequence). CDR3 protein: CATSQGDGDYGYTF. The DNA for the CDR3 is TGTGCCACCAGCCAGGGAGATGGAGACTATGGCTACACCTTC.

The V call is TRBV7-6, the J call TRBJ2-5, with 15 bases fitting TRBD2. The germline V gene has CDR1 SGHVS and CDR2 FNYEAQ. With V trimmed by 6 bases and J by 5 bases, 4 bases remained unmatched. The CDR3 consists of 15 residues. The CDR3 sequence is CASRSGTSGRETQYF. CDR3 DNA: TGTGCCAGCAGGTCCGGGACTAGCGGGAGGGAGACCCAGTACTTC. The whole variable domain, remainder taken from reference TRBV7-6 and TRBJ2-5, is GAGVSQSPRYKVTKRGQDVALRCDPISGHVSLYWYRQALGQGPEFLTYFNYEAQQDKSGLPNDRFSAERPEGSISTLTIQRTEQRDSAMYRCASRSGTSGRETQYFGPGTRLLVL.

This rearrangement joins TRBV5-8 to TRBJ2-1, with 8 positions matching TRBD1. CDR3 length: 15 residues. Trimming cost V 4 bases and J 3 bases; bases outside gene matches: 6. From germline, CDR1 is SGHTS and CDR2 YDEGEE. CDR3 coding DNA: TGTGCCAGCAGCAAAGGACAGGGACACTACAATGAGCAGTTCTTC. Protein: CASSKGQGHYNEQFF.

V gene TRBV4-2 combines with J gene TRBJ2-7; maybe TRBD2 (6 bases). Germline CDR1 and CDR2: LGHNA and YNFKEQ. V was pared by 0 bases and J by 4 bases, with 31 bases between. This CDR3 is 21 amino acids long. CDR3 loop: CASSQEVDRAGPGRVNYEQYF. The CDR3 nucleotides read TGTGCCAGCAGCCAAGAAGTTGATAGGGCGGGACCCGGCCGGGTAAATTACGAGCAGTACTTC.

The chain uses TRBV27 and TRBJ1-2, with D perhaps matching TRBD1 (5 bases). V dropped 5 bases and J dropped 5 bases, with 15 bases sitting between them. The CDR3 is made up of 14 amino acids. Germline assignment: CDR1 MNHEY and CDR2 SMNVEV (reference sequence). CDR3 region: CASSQRGMGYGYTF. The CDR3 DNA is TGTGCCAGCAGTCAACGGGGGATGGGGTATGGCTACACCTTC.

The rearrangement links TRBV7-6 to TRBJ1-4; TRBD1 is a possible D gene (5 bases). The CDR3 loop spans 15 amino acids. V was clipped by 5 bases and J by 12 bases, with 22 bases between them. Germline-derived CDR1 and CDR2 are SGHVS and FNYEAQ. The CDR3 here is CASSPSPGPLKELFF. The CDR3 coding sequence is TGTGCCAGCAGCCCCTCACCGGGACCTCTAAAAGAACTGTTTTTT.

The CDR3 bases are TGTGCCAGCAGTTTAGCAGGGGGACAGCCCCAGCATTTT. Translation: CASSLAGGQPQHF. This rearrangement joins TRBV27 to TRBJ1-5, with TRBD1 matching 7 bases. Germline CDR1 and CDR2: MNHEY and SMNVEV (reference sequence). The V segment lost 2 bases and the J segment 7 bases; nucleotides outside the gene matches: 2. The CDR3 totals 13 residues.

Only one count was recorded for this clone. The V and J genes are TRBV4-1 and TRBJ1-4; a possible D gene is TRBD1 (5 bases). The CDR3 is made up of 16 amino acids. V was cut by 1 base and J by 8 bases, with 17 bases left in between. The germline V gene encodes CDR1 MGHRA and CDR2 YSYEKL. Here the CDR3 DNA reads TGCGCCAGCAGCCAAGTAGGAGGCCCCAAGGGGGAAAAACTGTTTTTT. Protein product: CASSQVGGPKGEKLFF.